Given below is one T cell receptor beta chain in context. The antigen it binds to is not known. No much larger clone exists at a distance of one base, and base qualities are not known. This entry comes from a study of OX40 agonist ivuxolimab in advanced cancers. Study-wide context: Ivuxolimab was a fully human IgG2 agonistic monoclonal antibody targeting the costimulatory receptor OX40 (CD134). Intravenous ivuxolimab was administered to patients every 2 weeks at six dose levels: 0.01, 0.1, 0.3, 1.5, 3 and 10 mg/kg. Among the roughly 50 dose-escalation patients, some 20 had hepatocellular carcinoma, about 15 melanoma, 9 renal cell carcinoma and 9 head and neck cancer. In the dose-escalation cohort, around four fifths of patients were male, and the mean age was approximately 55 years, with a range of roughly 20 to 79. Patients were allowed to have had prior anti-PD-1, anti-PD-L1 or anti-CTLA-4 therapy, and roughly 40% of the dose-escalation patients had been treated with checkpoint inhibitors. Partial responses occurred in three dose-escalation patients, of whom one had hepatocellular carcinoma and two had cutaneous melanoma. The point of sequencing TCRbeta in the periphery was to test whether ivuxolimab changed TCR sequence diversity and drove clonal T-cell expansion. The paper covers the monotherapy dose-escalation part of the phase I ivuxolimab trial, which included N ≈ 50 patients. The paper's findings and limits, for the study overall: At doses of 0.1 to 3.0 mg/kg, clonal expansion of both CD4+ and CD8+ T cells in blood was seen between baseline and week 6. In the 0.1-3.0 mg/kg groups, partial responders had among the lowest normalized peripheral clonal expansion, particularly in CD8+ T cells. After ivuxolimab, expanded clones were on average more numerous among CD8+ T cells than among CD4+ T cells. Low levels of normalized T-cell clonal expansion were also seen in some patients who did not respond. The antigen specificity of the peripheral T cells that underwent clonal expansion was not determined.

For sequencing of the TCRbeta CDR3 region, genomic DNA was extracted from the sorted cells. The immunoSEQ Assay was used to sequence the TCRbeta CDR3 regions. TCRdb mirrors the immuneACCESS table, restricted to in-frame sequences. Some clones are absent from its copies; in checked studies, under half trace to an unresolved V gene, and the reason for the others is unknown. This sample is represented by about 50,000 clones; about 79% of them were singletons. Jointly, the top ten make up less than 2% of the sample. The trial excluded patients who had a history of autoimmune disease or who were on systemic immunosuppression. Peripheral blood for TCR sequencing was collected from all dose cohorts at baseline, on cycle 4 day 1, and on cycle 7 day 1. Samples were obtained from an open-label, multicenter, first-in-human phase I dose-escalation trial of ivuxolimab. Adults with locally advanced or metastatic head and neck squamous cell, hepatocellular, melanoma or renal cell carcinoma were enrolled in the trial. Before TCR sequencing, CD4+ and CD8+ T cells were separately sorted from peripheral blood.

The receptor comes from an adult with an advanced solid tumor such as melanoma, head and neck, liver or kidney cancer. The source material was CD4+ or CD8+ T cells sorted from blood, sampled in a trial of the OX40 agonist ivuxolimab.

The DNA sequence follows: TGTGCCAGCAGCTTGGAAGGTCTGGGCTACACCTTC. Its translation reads: CASSLEGLGYTF. The chain is made from TRBV5-4 and TRBJ1-2; the D gene cannot be named for sure. Trimming takes 0 bases from V and 8 bases from J, and the germline ends sit 8 bases apart. The CDR3 numbers 12 residues from cysteine through phenylalanine. Only the CDR3 DNA stays, 36 bases, in frame from base 1. Reading the germline V gene (reference sequence) gives CDR1 SGHNT and CDR2 YYREEE. Reference TRBV5-4 and TRBJ1-2 genes cover what lies past the CDR3, so the full variable domain is ETGVTQSPTHLIKTRGQQVTLRCSSQSGHNTVSWYQQALGQGPQFIFQYYREEENGRGNFPPRFSGLQFPNYSSELNVNALELDDSALYLCASSLEGLGYTFGSGTRLTVV.